This record covers a single T cell receptor (beta chain). Its antigen remains unidentified. The record originates from a study of T cell clonotyping in hematopoietic cell transplantation. The CDR3 contains 16 residues. Trimming stripped 3 bases from V and 4 bases from J, with 16 bases between. Germline CDR1 is MNHNY and CDR2 is SVGAGI (reference sequence). Broader study findings: Pathologically expanded recipient clonotypes increased progressively from day 30 to day 180 as diversity fell. Graft donor and pretransplant recipient Inverse Simpson Index values predicted broader posttransplant TCR diversity. No sorting was done, leaving CD4 and CD8 contributions mixed.

The method was immunoSEQ multiplex PCR; TCRdb's version includes in-frame clones alone and lacks a portion of them. The data show about 36,000 clones, with roughly 88% seen just once and nearly 2% held by the top ten. The chain employs TRBV6-6 and TRBJ1-5; D might be TRBD1 (6 bases). Sequenced material: peripheral blood mononuclear cells. This TCR was recovered from a woman in her thirties or forties in good health. Some clones in this sample may be carry-over from other donors' samples. DNA of the CDR3: TGTGCCAGCAGTTATCGGGCAGGGGTTCGGAATCAGCCCCAGCATTTT. Its translation: CASSYRAGVRNQPQHF.